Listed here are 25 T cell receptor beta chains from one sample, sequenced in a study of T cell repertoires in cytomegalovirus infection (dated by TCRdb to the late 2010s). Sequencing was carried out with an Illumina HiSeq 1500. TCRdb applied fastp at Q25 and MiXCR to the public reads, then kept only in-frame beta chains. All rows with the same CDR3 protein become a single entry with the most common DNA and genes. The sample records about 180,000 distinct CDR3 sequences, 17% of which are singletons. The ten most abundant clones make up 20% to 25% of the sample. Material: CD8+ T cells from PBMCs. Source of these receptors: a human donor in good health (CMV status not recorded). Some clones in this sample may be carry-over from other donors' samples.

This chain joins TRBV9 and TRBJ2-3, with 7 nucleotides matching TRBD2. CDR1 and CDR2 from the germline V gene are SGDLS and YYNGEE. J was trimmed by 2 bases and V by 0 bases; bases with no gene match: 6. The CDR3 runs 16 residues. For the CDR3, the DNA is TGTGCCAGCAGCGTAGGCGGCGGGGGTACCACAGATACGCAGTATTTT. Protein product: CASSVGGGGTTDTQYF.

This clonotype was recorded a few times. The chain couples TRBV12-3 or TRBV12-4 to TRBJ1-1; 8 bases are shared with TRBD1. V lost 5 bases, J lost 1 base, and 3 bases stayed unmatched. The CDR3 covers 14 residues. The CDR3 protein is CASSQQGENTEAFF. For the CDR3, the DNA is TGTGCCAGCAGTCAACAGGGGGAGAACACTGAAGCTTTCTTT.

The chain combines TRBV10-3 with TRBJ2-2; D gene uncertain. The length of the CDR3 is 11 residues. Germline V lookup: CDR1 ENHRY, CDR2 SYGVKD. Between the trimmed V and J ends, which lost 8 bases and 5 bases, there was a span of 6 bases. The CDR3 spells CAIEVTGELFF. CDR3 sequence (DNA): TGTGCCATCGAGGTGACCGGGGAGCTGTTTTTT.

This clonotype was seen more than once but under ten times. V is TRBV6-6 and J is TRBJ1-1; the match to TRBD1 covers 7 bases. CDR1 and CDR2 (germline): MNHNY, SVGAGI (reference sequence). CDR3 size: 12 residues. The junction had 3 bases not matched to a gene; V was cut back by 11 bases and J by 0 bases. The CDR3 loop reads CAVGQLNTEAFF. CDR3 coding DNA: TGTGCCGTGGGACAGCTGAACACTGAAGCTTTCTTT.

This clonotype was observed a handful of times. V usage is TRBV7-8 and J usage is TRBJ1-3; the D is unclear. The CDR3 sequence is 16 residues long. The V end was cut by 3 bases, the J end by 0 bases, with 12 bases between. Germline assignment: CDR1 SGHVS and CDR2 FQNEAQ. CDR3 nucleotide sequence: TGTGCCAGCAGCTTGCGGACGGGAAACTCTGGAAACACCATATATTTT. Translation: CASSLRTGNSGNTIYF.

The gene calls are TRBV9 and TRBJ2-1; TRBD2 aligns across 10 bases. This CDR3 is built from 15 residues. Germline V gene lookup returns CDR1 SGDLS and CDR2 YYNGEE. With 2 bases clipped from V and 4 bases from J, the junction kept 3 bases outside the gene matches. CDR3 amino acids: CASSVGTSEYNEQFF. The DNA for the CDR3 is TGTGCCAGCAGCGTCGGGACTAGCGAGTACAATGAGCAGTTCTTC.

CDR3 protein: CASSSRGGTDTQYF. CDR3 sequence (DNA): TGTGCCAGCAGCTCGCGGGGGGGAACAGATACGCAGTATTTT. J is TRBJ2-3 and V is TRBV7-9; 9 bases fit TRBD2. Losses at the gene ends were 4 bases for V and 3 bases for J; bases not matched to a gene: 2. This CDR3 contains 14 residues. Germline CDR1 is SEHNR and CDR2 is FQNEAQ (reference sequence).

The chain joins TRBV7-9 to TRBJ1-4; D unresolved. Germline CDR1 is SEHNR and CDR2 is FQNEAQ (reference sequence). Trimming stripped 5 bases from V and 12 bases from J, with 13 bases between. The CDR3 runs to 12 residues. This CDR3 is CASSPEAIQLFF. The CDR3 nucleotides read TGTGCCAGCAGCCCTGAAGCTATCCAACTGTTTTTT.

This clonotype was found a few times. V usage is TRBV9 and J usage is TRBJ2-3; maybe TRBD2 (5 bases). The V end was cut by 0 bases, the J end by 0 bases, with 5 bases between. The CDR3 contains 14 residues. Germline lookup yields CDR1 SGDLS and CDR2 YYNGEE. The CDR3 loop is CASSVAGSTDTQYF. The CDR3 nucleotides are TGTGCCAGCAGCGTAGCGGGAAGCACAGATACGCAGTATTTT.

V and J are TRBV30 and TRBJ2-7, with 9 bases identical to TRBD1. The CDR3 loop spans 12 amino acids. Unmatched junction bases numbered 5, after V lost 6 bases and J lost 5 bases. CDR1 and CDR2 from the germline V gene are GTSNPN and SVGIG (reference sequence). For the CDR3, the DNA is TGTGCCTGCGTGGGACAGGGAAACGAGCAGTACTTC. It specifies CACVGQGNEQYF.

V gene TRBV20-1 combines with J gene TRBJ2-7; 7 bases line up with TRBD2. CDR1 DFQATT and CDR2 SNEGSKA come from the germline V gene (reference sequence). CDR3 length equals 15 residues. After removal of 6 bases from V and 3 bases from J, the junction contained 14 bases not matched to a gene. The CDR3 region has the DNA TGCAGTGCCCTACTCCCCGAGCGGGGTAACTACGAGCAGTACTTC. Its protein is CSALLPERGNYEQYF.

The CDR3 bases are TGTGCCAGCAGCTCTATTGACGATGAGCAGTTCTTC. Amino acids: CASSSIDDEQFF. The chain recombines TRBV11-2 with TRBJ2-1; no reliable D call. V shed 4 bases and J shed 8 bases, with 9 bases lying between them. This CDR3 is 12 amino acids long. Germline V CDR1 and CDR2: SGHAT, FQNNGV.

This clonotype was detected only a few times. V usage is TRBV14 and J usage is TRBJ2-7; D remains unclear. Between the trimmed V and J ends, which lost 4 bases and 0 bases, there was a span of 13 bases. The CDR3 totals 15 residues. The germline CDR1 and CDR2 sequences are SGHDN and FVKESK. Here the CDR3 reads CASSLRRSTSYEQYF. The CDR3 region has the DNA TGTGCCAGCAGCCTCAGACGGAGTACCTCCTACGAGCAGTACTTC.

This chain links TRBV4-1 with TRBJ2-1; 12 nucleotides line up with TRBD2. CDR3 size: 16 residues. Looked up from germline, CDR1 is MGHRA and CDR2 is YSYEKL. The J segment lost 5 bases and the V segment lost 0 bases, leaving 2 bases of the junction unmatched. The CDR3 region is CASSQDTSGGNNEQFF. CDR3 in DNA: TGCGCCAGCAGCCAAGATACTAGCGGGGGGAACAATGAGCAGTTCTTC.

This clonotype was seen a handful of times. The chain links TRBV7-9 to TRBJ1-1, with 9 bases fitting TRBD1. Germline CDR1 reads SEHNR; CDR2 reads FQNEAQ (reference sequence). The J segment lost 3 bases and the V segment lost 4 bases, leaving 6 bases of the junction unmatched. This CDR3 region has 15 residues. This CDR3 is CASSSYRGRYTEAFF. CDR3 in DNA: TGTGCCAGCAGCTCATACAGGGGGCGGTACACTGAAGCTTTCTTT.

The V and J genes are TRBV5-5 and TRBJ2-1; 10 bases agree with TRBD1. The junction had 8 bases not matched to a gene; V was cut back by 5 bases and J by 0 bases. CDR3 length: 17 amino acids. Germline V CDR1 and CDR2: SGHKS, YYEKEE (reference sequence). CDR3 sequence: CASRPGQGEISYNEQFF. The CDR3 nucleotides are TGTGCCAGCAGACCAGGACAGGGGGAAATCTCCTACAATGAGCAGTTCTTC.

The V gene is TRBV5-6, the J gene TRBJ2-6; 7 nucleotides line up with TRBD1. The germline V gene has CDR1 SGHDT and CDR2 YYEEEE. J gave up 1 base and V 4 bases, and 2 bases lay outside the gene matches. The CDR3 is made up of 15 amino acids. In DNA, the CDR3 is TGTGCCAGCAGCCCGACAGGGTCTGGGGCCAACGTCCTGACTTTC. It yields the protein CASSPTGSGANVLTF.

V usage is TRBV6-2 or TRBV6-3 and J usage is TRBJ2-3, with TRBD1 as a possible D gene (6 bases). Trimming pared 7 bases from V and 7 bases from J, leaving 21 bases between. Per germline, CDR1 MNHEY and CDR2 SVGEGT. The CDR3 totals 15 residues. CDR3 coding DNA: TGTGCCAGCAATAAGGATTTCCGGGACAAACATACGCAGTATTTT. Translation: CASNKDFRDKHTQYF.

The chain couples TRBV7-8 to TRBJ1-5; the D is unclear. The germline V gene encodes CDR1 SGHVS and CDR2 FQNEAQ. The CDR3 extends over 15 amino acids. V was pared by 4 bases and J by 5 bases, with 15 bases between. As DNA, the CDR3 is TGTGCCAGCAGCTCAGACCCCCCTCGCGATCAGCCCCAGCATTTT. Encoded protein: CASSSDPPRDQPQHF.

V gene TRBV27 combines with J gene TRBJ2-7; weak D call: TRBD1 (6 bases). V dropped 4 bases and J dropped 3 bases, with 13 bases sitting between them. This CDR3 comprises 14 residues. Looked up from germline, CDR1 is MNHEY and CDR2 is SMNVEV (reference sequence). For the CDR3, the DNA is TGTGCCAGCAGTTGGGATGGGACACTCTACGAGCAGTACTTC. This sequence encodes CASSWDGTLYEQYF.

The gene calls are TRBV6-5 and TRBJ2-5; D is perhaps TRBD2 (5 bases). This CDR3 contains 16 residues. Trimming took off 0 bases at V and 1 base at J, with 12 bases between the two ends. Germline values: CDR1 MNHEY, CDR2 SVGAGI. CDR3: CASSYSRGGFQETQYF. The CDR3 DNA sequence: TGTGCCAGCAGTTACTCGAGAGGAGGATTCCAAGAGACCCAGTACTTC.

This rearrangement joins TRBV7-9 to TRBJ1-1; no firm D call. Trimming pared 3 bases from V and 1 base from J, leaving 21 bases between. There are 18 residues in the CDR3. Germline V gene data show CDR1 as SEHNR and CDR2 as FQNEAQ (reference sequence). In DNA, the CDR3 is TGTGCCAGCAGCTTTCCGGTTCTTAGGGAGCGTCCGAACACTGAAGCTTTCTTT. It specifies CASSFPVLRERPNTEAFF.

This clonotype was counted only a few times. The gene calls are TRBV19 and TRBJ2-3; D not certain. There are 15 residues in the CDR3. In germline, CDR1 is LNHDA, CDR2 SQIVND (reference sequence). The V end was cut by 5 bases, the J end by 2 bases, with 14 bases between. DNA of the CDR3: TGTGCCAGTAGTTTGACACCTTTGGACACAGATACGCAGTATTTT. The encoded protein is CASSLTPLDTDTQYF.

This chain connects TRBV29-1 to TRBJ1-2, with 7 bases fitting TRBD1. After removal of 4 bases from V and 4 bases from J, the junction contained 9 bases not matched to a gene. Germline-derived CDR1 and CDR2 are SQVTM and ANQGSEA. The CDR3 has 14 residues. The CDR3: CSVGETGMAYGYTF. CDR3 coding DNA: TGCAGCGTTGGGGAGACAGGGATGGCCTATGGCTACACCTTC.

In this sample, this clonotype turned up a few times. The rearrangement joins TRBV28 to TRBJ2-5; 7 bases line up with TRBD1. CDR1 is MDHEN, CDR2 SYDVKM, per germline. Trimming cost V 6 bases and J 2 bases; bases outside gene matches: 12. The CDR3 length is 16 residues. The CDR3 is CASRITQGDPQETQYF. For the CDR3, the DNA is TGTGCCAGCAGAATTACCCAGGGGGACCCTCAAGAGACCCAGTACTTC.